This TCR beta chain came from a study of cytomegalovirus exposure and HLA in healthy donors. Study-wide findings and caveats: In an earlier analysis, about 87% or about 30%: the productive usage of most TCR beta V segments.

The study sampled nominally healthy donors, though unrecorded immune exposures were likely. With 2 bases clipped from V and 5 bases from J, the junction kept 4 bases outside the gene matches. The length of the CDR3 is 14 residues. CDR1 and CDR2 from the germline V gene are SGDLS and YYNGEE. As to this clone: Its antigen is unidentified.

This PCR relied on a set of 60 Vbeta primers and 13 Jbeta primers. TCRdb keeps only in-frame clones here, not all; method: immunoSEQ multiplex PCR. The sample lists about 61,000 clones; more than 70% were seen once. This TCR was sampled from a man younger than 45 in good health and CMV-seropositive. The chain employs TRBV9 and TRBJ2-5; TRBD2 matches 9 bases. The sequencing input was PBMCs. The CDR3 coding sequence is TGTGCCAGCAGCGTGGGCGGGAGGGAGGAGACCCAGTACTTC. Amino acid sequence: CASSVGGREETQYF.